This T cell receptor (beta chain) was identified in a study of blood T cell repertoires in COVID-19 (dated by TCRdb to the early 2020s). In the study overall: Samples covering the acute and convalescent phases of COVID-19 were provided by collaborators in the United States, Italy and Spain. The prospective study material was composed of cDNA or gDNA derived from T cells, B-cell-depleted T cells, or PBMCs. Deeply sampled blood TCRbeta repertoires from subjects exposed to, actively infected with, or recovered from COVID-19 were included in the dataset. A freely available public database, intended as a resource for researchers studying the immune response to SARS-CoV-2, is where the repertoires were released. Samples came from the ongoing ImmuneRACE study (first 160 participants) plus 1,254 subjects from 6 global collaborators. Nearly every sample came with metadata listing a de-identified subject ID, COVID-19 status, age in years and sex. Where HLA class I and class II types were available, the types were taken from metadata supplied by the sample provider, not from assay-based typing.

Collaborating institutions collected whole blood in K2EDTA tubes following their own protocols. For TCRbeta analysis, collaborators shipped samples in one of three forms: frozen whole blood, isolated PBMCs, or DNA extracted from either of those sample types. This clone has only a few counts. Its antigen is currently not known. Per-base quality was not reported, and no clone a single base away is much larger than it. TCRbeta CDR3 regions were amplified from genomic DNA using the immunoSEQ Assay, a bias-controlled multiplex PCR. In the source study's methods: Nucleated cell counts per sample were estimated from amplification of reference gene primers within the assay. To quantify the absolute abundance of each unique TCRbeta CDR3 rearrangement, sequence reads were collapsed and filtered. Productive Simpson clonality was computed per sample as the square root of Simpson's diversity index over productive rearrangements. The table was pulled from immuneACCESS by TCRdb, which kept in-frame rearrangements only. Such tables lose some clones; where checked, under half of the loss comes from unresolved V genes, and the rest has no known cause. V, J and clone size derive from that table, while D and trimming were established from the DNA sequence. For this sample the table gives 30,000 to 40,000 clones, of which around four fifths were detected only once. Approximately 3.6% of the sample comes from the top ten.

Here is what the overall study found, with its caveats: How much clinical and demographic metadata was included differed by source and by participant, and the metadata was provided uncurated.

Per the germline V gene, SQVTM is the CDR1 and ANQGSEA is the CDR2. Inclusive of the bounding cysteine and phenylalanine, the CDR3 is 15 residues long. Here the CDR3 DNA is all that survives: 45 bases in frame from base 1. The trim is 3 bases for V and 0 bases for J, with a gap of 12 bases between the germline ends. The rearranged chain carries TRBV29-1 and TRBJ1-3, with TRBD1 perhaps the D gene, on 6 matching bases. This TCR derives from a middle-aged man with acute or convalescent COVID-19. Sequenced sample: peripheral blood. The CDR3 is CSVDGGGLSGNTIYF. The DNA reads TGCAGCGTTGACGGCGGGGGCCTCTCTGGAAACACCATATATTTT.